The 15 T cell receptor beta chains presented below share a single source sample, sequenced in a study of blood T cells in healthy people across ages. Then a second PCR, running about 6 to 11 cycles, was carried out with a sample-barcoded 5' primer and a J-beta primer mix. From the 5' RACE reads, TCRdb called clonotypes with MiXCR, one entry per CDR3 protein. The repertoire consists of about 1,400,000 distinct CDR3 sequences, with around two fifths occurring once and the leading ten covering 7% to 9%. The sequenced material came from blood. These receptors were taken from a woman younger than 35 in good health.

This clonotype has just one count. The chain recombines TRBV9 with TRBJ2-5; tentatively, D is TRBD2 (6 bases). V was trimmed by 4 bases and J by 2 bases, leaving 15 bases between them. The CDR3 is made up of 15 amino acids. CDR1 is SGDLS and CDR2 is YYNGEE in the germline V gene. This chain's CDR3 is CASSRGRELQETQYF. The CDR3 DNA is TGTGCCAGCAGCCGGGGACGGGAGCTACAAGAGACCCAGTACTTC.

CDR3: CAISESGLAGGRTQYF. CDR3 coding DNA: TGTGCCATCAGTGAGTCGGGCCTAGCGGGGGGGCGTACGCAGTATTTT. The chain combines TRBV10-3 with TRBJ2-3; 12 nucleotides align to TRBD2. Germline trimming cut 0 bases from V and 8 bases from J; bases unmatched to any gene: 6. CDR3 length equals 16 residues. Germline V gene data show CDR1 as ENHRY and CDR2 as SYGVKD.

This clonotype was found many times. The chain couples TRBV9 to TRBJ2-1; D gene ambiguous. The V gene lost 2 bases and the J gene lost 8 bases, with 8 bases spanning the gap. The CDR3 consists of 12 residues. From germline, CDR1 is SGDLS and CDR2 YYNGEE. The CDR3 loop reads CASSVVRHEQFF. The CDR3 coding sequence is TGTGCCAGCAGCGTGGTACGTCATGAGCAGTTCTTC.

This clonotype was seen many times. CDR3 DNA: TGTGCCAGCAGCCAAGATTGGACAGGAGATAGTCAGCCCCAGCATTTT. Its translation: CASSQDWTGDSQPQHF. The chain is built from TRBV4-2 and TRBJ1-5, with 7 bases aligning to TRBD1. The V gene end was trimmed by 0 bases and the J gene end by 6 bases; junction bases not matched to a gene: 8. The CDR3 is 16 residues long. Germline values: CDR1 LGHNA, CDR2 YNFKEQ.

V and J are TRBV12-3 or TRBV12-4 and TRBJ2-1; 12 bases are shared with TRBD2. The V gene end was trimmed by 7 bases and the J gene end by 5 bases; junction bases not matched to a gene: 6. The CDR3 is made up of 15 amino acids. DNA of the CDR3: TGTGCCAGCATCCCGACTAGCGGGAGTAACAATGAGCAGTTCTTC. This encodes CASIPTSGSNNEQFF.

The chain carries TRBV20-1 and TRBJ2-7, with D uncertain. The CDR3 has 10 amino acids. Germline V gene lookup returns CDR1 DFQATT and CDR2 SNEGSKA (reference sequence). The CDR3, as DNA: TGCAGGCCTTCTGCCTACGAGCAGTACTTC. This sequence encodes CRPSAYEQYF.

The rearrangement joins TRBV7-2 to TRBJ1-2; a possible D gene is TRBD1 (6 bases). CDR1 is SGHTA, CDR2 FQGNSA, per germline. This CDR3 comprises 13 residues. The V gene lost 5 bases and the J gene lost 8 bases, with 15 bases spanning the gap. The CDR3 reads CASSPRDTAGYTF. In DNA, the CDR3 is TGTGCCAGCAGCCCCAGGGACACGGCCGGCTACACCTTC.

This clonotype was picked up one time. The gene calls are TRBV20-1 and TRBJ1-3, with TRBD1 as a possible D gene (5 bases). The ends were cut back, 6 bases at V and 4 bases at J, with 13 bases in the middle. The CDR3 totals 13 residues. Germline V gives CDR1 DFQATT, CDR2 SNEGSKA (reference sequence). Here the CDR3 DNA reads TGCAGTGCGGAGACAGACCGCGGAAACACCATATATTTT. This encodes CSAETDRGNTIYF.

The genes are TRBV27 and TRBJ2-1; D gene unclear. The CDR3 sequence is 13 residues long. V lost 1 base, J lost 10 bases, and 11 bases lay in between. From germline, CDR1 is MNHEY and CDR2 SMNVEV (reference sequence). CDR3 amino acids: CASSLFPQAEQFF. For the CDR3, the DNA is TGTGCCAGCAGTTTATTCCCCCAGGCGGAGCAGTTCTTC.

V is TRBV7-9 and J is TRBJ1-1; 9 bases are shared with TRBD1. The length of the CDR3 is 14 residues. Germline V gene data show CDR1 as SEHNR and CDR2 as FQNEAQ (reference sequence). Trimming took 3 bases from V and 9 from J; bases not matched to a gene: 8. The CDR3 nucleotides are TGTGCCAGCAGCTTGGGACAGGGCTCAGCTAAAGCTTTCTTT. This codes for CASSLGQGSAKAFF.

This clonotype was seen only a few times. The chain employs TRBV25-1 and TRBJ2-5; 7 nucleotides match TRBD2. V dropped 4 bases and J dropped 4; count of bases not matched to a gene: 6. Germline loops: CDR1 MGHDK, CDR2 SYGVNS. The CDR3 length is 14 residues. CDR3 sequence reads: CASSVGLGRETQYF. Here the CDR3 DNA reads TGTGCCAGCAGTGTAGGACTAGGAAGAGAGACCCAGTACTTC.

This clonotype was seen a handful of times. The J gene is TRBJ2-3, the V gene TRBV15; D not resolved. Germline CDR1 reads LNHNV; CDR2 reads YYDKDF (reference sequence). Trimming cost V 1 base and J 6 bases, with 11 bases left between them. This CDR3 has 14 amino acids. The CDR3 DNA is TGTGCCACCAGCAGAGCTGGCGTGGGGGATACGCAGTATTTT. This codes for CATSRAGVGDTQYF.

The rearrangement joins TRBV14 to TRBJ2-1; D gene ambiguous. Deletions cut 4 bases from V and 8 bases from J, with 12 bases between. This CDR3 comprises 13 residues. CDR1 SGHDN and CDR2 FVKESK come from the germline V gene. The CDR3 loop reads CASSPAPRHEQFF. As DNA, the CDR3 is TGTGCCAGCAGCCCGGCTCCAAGGCATGAGCAGTTCTTC.

The count of this clonotype is one. The rearrangement links TRBV24-1 to TRBJ2-4, with D possibly matching TRBD2 (5 bases). The ends were cut back, 3 bases at V and 13 bases at J, with 15 bases in the middle. The length of the CDR3 is 13 residues. Germline V gives CDR1 KGHDR, CDR2 SFDVKD. The CDR3 nucleotides read TGTGCCACCAGTGATGGAGACTACAATGAGCAGTACTTC. Translated: CATSDGDYNEQYF.

This clonotype showed up just a few times. The chain carries TRBV7-7 and TRBJ2-5, with no clear D. The V end was cut by 1 base, the J end by 5 bases, with 14 bases between. The CDR3 has 15 residues. Germline CDR1 SSHAT, CDR2 FNYEAQ (reference sequence). CDR3 coding DNA: TGTGCCAGCAGCTTAGTTCCGGCCGGTAGGGAGACCCAGTACTTC. This sequence encodes CASSLVPAGRETQYF.